Detailed here is one T cell receptor beta chain. Antigen specificity is unknown. The data were obtained in a study of shared clonotypes between healthy human individuals. Study outcomes and limitations: It was anticipated that sequencing depth would influence how many clonotypes donors shared.

TCRdb's table, derived via immunoSEQ multiplex PCR, lists solely in-frame clones and lacks some. The table records 1.6 million or so clones, just under 99% of them present only once. The specimen was naive CD4+ T cells sorted from blood. Subset of the sample: CD45RA+ positively selected. The receptor comes from a young man in good health.

Here the CDR3 DNA reads TGTGCCACGACCGACTACAGGGACGAATCTGACGGCTACACCTTC. It translates to CATTDYRDESDGYTF. V and J are TRBV10-3 and TRBJ1-2, with a tentative D call TRBD1 (6 bases). This CDR3 has 15 amino acids. Germline V lookup: CDR1 ENHRY, CDR2 SYGVKD. V was cut by 10 bases and J by 8 bases, with 26 bases left in between.